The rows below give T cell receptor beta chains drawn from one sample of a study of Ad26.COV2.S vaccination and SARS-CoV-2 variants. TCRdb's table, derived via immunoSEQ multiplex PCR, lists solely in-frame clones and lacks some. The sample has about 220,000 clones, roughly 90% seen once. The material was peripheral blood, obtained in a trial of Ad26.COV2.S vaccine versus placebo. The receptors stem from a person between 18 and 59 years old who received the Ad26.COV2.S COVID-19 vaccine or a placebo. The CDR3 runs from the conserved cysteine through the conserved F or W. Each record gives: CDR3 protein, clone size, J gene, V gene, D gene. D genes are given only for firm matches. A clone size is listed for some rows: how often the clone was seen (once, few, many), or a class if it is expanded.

CDR3aa: CASSKTGWRGYTF; abundance: NA; j_gene: TRBJ1-2; v_gene: TRBV19; d_gene: NA
CDR3aa: CASSLIRDGNTIYF; abundance: NA; j_gene: TRBJ1-3; v_gene: TRBV28; d_gene: NA
CDR3aa: CASSLVVQETQYF; abundance: NA; j_gene: TRBJ2-5; v_gene: TRBV2; d_gene: NA
CDR3aa: CASSYSAGDGANVLTF; abundance: few; j_gene: TRBJ2-6; v_gene: TRBV6-2/TRBV6-3; d_gene: NA
CDR3aa: CASFGGGANSPLHF; abundance: NA; j_gene: TRBJ1-6; v_gene: TRBV2; d_gene: NA
CDR3aa: CATVPPGGRGQYEQYF; abundance: NA; j_gene: TRBJ2-7; v_gene: TRBV28; d_gene: TRBD1
CDR3aa: CASSPVGGVGTDTQYF; abundance: NA; j_gene: TRBJ2-3; v_gene: TRBV9; d_gene: NA
CDR3aa: CSASGTPTDTQYF; abundance: NA; j_gene: TRBJ2-3; v_gene: TRBV20-1; d_gene: NA
CDR3aa: CAWSGGIISGNTIYF; abundance: NA; j_gene: TRBJ1-3; v_gene: TRBV30; d_gene: NA
CDR3aa: CASSLGPGGPRETQYF; abundance: NA; j_gene: TRBJ2-5; v_gene: TRBV28; d_gene: TRBD2
CDR3aa: CASSQDRGVAGRTGAFF; abundance: NA; j_gene: TRBJ1-1; v_gene: TRBV3-1/TRBV3-2; d_gene: NA
CDR3aa: CAWSVVETQYF; abundance: NA; j_gene: TRBJ2-5; v_gene: TRBV30; d_gene: NA
CDR3aa: CASSSISGTYEQFF; abundance: NA; j_gene: TRBJ2-1; v_gene: TRBV7-2; d_gene: TRBD2
CDR3aa: CASSPGPGEQFF; abundance: NA; j_gene: TRBJ2-1; v_gene: TRBV7-3; d_gene: NA
CDR3aa: CASSSPLGGRTDTQYF; abundance: NA; j_gene: TRBJ2-3; v_gene: TRBV11-1; d_gene: NA
CDR3aa: CASSQEQGADSPLHF; abundance: NA; j_gene: TRBJ1-6; v_gene: TRBV4-1; d_gene: TRBD1
CDR3aa: CSARGAHGYTF; abundance: NA; j_gene: TRBJ1-2; v_gene: TRBV20-1; d_gene: NA
CDR3aa: CASRIQGAGSYNEQFF; abundance: NA; j_gene: TRBJ2-1; v_gene: TRBV28; d_gene: TRBD1
CDR3aa: CASSPFSQTDTQYF; abundance: NA; j_gene: TRBJ2-3; v_gene: TRBV18; d_gene: NA
CDR3aa: CSASGQAAYEQYF; abundance: once; j_gene: TRBJ2-7; v_gene: TRBV20-1; d_gene: NA
CDR3aa: CASSVGRGRNTEAFF; abundance: NA; j_gene: TRBJ1-1; v_gene: TRBV2; d_gene: NA
CDR3aa: CASSLMGNIRGETQYF; abundance: once; j_gene: TRBJ2-5; v_gene: TRBV28; d_gene: NA
CDR3aa: CASSAGLAGVETQYF; abundance: NA; j_gene: TRBJ2-5; v_gene: TRBV5-1; d_gene: TRBD2
CDR3aa: CASSGGGGQTDTQYF; abundance: NA; j_gene: TRBJ2-3; v_gene: TRBV11-3; d_gene: NA
CDR3aa: CATRTSGANVLTF; abundance: NA; j_gene: TRBJ2-6; v_gene: TRBV15; d_gene: NA
CDR3aa: CASSLTGTGANVLTF; abundance: NA; j_gene: TRBJ2-6; v_gene: TRBV6-5; d_gene: TRBD1
CDR3aa: CAISAGRAHIDTQYF; abundance: NA; j_gene: TRBJ2-3; v_gene: TRBV10-3; d_gene: NA
CDR3aa: CASRRKKGAGSPLHF; abundance: NA; j_gene: TRBJ1-6; v_gene: TRBV6-5; d_gene: NA